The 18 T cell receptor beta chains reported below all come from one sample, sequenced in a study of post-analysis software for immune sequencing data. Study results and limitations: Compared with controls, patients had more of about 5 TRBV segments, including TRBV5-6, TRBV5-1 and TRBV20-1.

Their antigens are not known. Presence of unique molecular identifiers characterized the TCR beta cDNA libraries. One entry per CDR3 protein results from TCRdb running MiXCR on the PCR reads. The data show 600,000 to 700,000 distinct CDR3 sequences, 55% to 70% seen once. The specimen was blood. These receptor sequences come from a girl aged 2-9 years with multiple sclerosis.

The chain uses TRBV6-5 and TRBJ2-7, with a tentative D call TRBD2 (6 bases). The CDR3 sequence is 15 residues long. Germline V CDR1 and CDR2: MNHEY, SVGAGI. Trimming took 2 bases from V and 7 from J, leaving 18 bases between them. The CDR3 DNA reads TGTGCCAGCAGTTACCTTCCGGGAGCCGATGGGGAGCAGTACTTC. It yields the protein CASSYLPGADGEQYF.

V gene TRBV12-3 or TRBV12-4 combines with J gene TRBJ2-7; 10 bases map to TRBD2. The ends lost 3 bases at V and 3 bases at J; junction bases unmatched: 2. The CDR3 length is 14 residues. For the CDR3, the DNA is TGTGCCAGCAGTTTGCTAGCGGGGGACTACGAGCAGTACTTC. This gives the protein CASSLLAGDYEQYF.

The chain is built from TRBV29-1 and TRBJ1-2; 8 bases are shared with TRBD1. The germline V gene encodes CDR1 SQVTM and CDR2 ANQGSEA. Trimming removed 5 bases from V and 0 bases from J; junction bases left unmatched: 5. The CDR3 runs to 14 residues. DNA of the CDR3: TGCAGCGTTAACAAGACAGGGGCTAACTATGGCTACACCTTC. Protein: CSVNKTGANYGYTF.

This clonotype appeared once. This chain's CDR3 is CAGNRGSTEAFF. Here the CDR3 DNA reads TGTGCCGGAAACAGGGGAAGTACTGAAGCTTTCTTT. The genes are TRBV5-6 and TRBJ1-1; the match to TRBD1 covers 7 bases. Germline assignment: CDR1 SGHDT and CDR2 YYEEEE. This CDR3 is built from 12 residues. The V and J ends lost 10 bases and 5 bases, in that order; junction bases with no gene match: 8.

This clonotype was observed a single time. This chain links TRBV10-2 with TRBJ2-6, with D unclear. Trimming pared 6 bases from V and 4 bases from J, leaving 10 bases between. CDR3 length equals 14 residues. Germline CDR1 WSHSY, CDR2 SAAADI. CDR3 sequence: CASRGRTGANVLTF. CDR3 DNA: TGCGCCAGCAGGGGTAGGACGGGGGCCAACGTCCTGACTTTC.

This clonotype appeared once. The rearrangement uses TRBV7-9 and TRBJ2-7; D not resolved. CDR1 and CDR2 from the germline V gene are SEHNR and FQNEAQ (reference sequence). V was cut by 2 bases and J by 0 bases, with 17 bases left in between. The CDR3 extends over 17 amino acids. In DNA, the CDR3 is TGTGCCAGCAGCTTATCCTTTGGGTCCGTGAACTCCTACGAGCAGTACTTC. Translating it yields CASSLSFGSVNSYEQYF.

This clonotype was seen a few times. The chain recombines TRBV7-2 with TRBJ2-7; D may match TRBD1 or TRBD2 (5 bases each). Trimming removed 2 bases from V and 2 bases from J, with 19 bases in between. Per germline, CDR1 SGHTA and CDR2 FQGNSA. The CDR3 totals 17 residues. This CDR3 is CASSLIPNGPGPYEQYF. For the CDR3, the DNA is TGTGCCAGCAGCTTAATACCAAACGGCCCGGGGCCCTACGAGCAGTACTTC. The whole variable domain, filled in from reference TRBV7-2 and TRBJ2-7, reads GAGVSQSPSNKVTEKGKDVELRCDPISGHTALYWYRQSLGQGLEFLIYFQGNSAPDKSGLPSDRFSAERTGGSVSTLTIQRTQQEDSAVYLCASSLIPNGPGPYEQYFGPGTRLTVT.

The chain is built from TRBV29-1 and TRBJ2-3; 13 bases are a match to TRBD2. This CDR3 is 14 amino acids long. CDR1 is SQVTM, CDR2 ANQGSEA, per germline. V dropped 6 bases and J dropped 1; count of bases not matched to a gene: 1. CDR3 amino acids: CSVTSGGGTDTQYF. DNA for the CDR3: TGCAGCGTAACTAGCGGGGGGGGCACAGATACGCAGTATTTT.

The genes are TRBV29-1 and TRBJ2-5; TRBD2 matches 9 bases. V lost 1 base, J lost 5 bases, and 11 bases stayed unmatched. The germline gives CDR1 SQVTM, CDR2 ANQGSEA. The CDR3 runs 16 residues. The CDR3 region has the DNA TGCAGCGTTGAAGGGACTAGCGCGATGCGAGGGGAGACCCAGTACTTC. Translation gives CSVEGTSAMRGETQYF.

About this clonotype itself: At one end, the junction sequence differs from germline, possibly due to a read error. Here the CDR3 DNA reads TGTGCCAGCAGCTTGGTCAGGGGAATGGAAGAGACCCAGTACTTC. Residues: CASSLVRGMEETQYF. The V gene is TRBV5-1, the J gene TRBJ2-5; D is possibly TRBD1 (6 bases). This CDR3 has 15 amino acids. Germline assignment: CDR1 SGHRS and CDR2 YFSETQ.

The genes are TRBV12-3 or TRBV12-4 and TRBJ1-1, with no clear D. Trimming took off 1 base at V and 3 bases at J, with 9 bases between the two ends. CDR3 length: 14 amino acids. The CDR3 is CASSLVGGYTEAFF. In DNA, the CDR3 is TGTGCCAGCAGTTTAGTAGGAGGATACACTGAAGCTTTCTTT.

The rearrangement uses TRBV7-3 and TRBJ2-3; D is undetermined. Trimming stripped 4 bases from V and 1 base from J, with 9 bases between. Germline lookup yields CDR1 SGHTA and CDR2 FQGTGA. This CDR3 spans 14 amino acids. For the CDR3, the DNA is TGTGCCAGCAGCTCCACCCCGGGCACAGATACGCAGTATTTT. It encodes CASSSTPGTDTQYF.

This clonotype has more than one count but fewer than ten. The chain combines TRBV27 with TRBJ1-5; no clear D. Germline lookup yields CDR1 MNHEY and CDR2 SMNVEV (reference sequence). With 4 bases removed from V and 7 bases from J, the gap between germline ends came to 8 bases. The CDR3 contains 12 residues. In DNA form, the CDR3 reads TGTGCCAGCAGTTCCCACGGGCAGCCCCAGCATTTT. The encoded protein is CASSSHGQPQHF.

CDR3 sequence: CSARGTYTDTQYF. The CDR3 DNA reads TGCAGTGCTAGAGGGACTTACACAGATACGCAGTATTTT. This chain connects TRBV20-1 to TRBJ2-3, with D perhaps TRBD2 (5 bases). This CDR3 is 13 amino acids long. Per germline, CDR1 DFQATT and CDR2 SNEGSKA (reference sequence). Trimming pared 1 base from V and 2 bases from J, leaving 7 bases between.

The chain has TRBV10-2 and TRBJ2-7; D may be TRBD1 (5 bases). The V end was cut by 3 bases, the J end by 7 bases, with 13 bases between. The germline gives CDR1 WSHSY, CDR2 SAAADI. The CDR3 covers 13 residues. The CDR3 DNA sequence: TGCGCCAGCAGTGAATTTCAGGGATGGGAGCAGTACTTC. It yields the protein CASSEFQGWEQYF.

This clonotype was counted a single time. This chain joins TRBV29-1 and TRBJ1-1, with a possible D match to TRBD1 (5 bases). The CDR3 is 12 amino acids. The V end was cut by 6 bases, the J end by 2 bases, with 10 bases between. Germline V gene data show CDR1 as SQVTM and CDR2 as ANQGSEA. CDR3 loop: CSVRDSNTEAFF. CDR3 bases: TGCAGCGTGAGGGACTCCAACACTGAAGCTTTCTTT. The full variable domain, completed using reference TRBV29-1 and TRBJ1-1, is SAVISQKPSRDICQRGTSLTIQCQVDSQVTMMFWYRQQPGQSLTLIATANQGSEATYESGFVIDKFPISRPNLTFSTLTVSNMSPEDSSIYLCSVRDSNTEAFFGQGTRLTVV.

CDR3 DNA: TGCAGTGCCATCGGTGGGGGACGGGAGTACTACAATGAGCAGTTCTTC. This encodes CSAIGGGREYYNEQFF. This rearrangement joins TRBV20-1 to TRBJ2-1, with a tentative D call TRBD2 (6 bases). The CDR3 is 16 residues long. The ends were cut back, 6 bases at V and 3 bases at J, with 21 bases in the middle. Germline CDR1 is DFQATT and CDR2 is SNEGSKA (reference sequence).

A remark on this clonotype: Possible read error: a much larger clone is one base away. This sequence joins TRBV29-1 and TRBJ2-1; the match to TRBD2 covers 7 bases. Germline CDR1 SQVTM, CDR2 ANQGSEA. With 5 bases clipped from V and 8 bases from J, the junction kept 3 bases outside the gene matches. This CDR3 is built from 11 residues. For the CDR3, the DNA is TGCAGCGTTAGACTAGCCGATGAGCAGTTCTTC. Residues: CSVRLADEQFF.